These T cell receptor beta chains were read from a single sample in a study of blood T cell repertoires in COVID-19. Profiling relied on immunoSEQ multiplex PCR, and the TCRdb table lists in-frame clones only, not all of them. The sample yields 180,000 or so clones, 60% to 80% seen once. What was sequenced was PBMCs or T cells enriched from blood (not recorded which). The origin of the receptors is a man in his 60s who had been exposed to COVID-19. CDR3s include the opening cysteine and the closing phenylalanine or tryptophan. D genes are given only for firm matches. Clone sizes are given selectively: once, few, many, or a class where the clone is expanded.

v_call clone_size d_call cdr3_aa
TRBV9 . . CASSVSADPNTGELFF
TRBV6-1 . . CASSEARVLRYEQYF
TRBV27 . . CASSYRVGYEQYF
TRBV15 . TRBD1 CATSRGQGRTYEQYF
TRBV10-1 . TRBD1 CASSAITGGPTDTQYF
TRBV18 few TRBD1 CASSSGTALGNQPQHF
TRBV6-5 . . CASRPHRVNTEAFF
TRBV5-1 . . CASSSEGQNYGYTF
TRBV30 . TRBD2 CACQWGGKNIQYF
TRBV7-9 . . CASSLQGGNTIYF
TRBV7-2 . TRBD2 CASQSSGPSYEQYF
TRBV30 . . CAATEQGNQPQHF
TRBV4-1 . TRBD1 CASSQTDRGNTEAFF
TRBV29-1 . TRBD2 CSVIGLAKSYNEQFF
TRBV5-4 . . CASSLEVSSYEQYF
TRBV7-8 . TRBD1 CASSLETGGGYTEAFF
TRBV5-1 . TRBD1 CASSRWTGNNEQFF
TRBV7-8 . . CASSLRAALGTDTQYF
TRBV28 . . CASSQTGGNEKLFF
TRBV11-2 few TRBD2 CASSSRDYTPGELFF
TRBV4-3 . . CASSQDRRTAGNTIYF
TRBV11-2 . TRBD1 CASSPQGADGETQYF
TRBV3-1/TRBV3-2 . . CASSQRGTVPPEQYF
TRBV6-5 . TRBD1 CASSDRGREAFF
TRBV9 . TRBD1 CASSVGGTGAEKLFF
TRBV5-1 . . CASSLGREGEKLFF
TRBV7-3 once TRBD2 CASSPSGTDKETQYF
TRBV11-2 . TRBD1 CASSPRTGANTGELFF
TRBV4-3 . . CASSQGGRYGYTF
TRBV6-1 . TRBD1 CASSEGTGAVRNQPQHF
TRBV5-1 . . CASTLGAGKEQYF
TRBV6-5 . TRBD1 CASSYDRANTEAFF
TRBV9 . . CASSVVGVDSPLHF
TRBV20-1 . TRBD2 CSASPGTSGRGSDTQYF
TRBV4-1 . . CASSHGRGPAPNEQFF
TRBV2 . TRBD2 CASNTIAGAYNEQFF
TRBV27 . TRBD1 CASSFWTGTNYGYTF
TRBV27 . . CASSFSKLQRSVTDTQYF